One and the same sample provided the 23 T cell receptor beta chains below, sequenced in a study of shared clonotypes between healthy human individuals. Some clones are missing from TCRdb's copy, which holds only in-frame ones; the method was immunoSEQ multiplex PCR. The data contain hundreds of thousands of clones, 85% to 95% of them singletons. Positively selected for CCR7, the CD45RO-negative cells used as naive CD8 cells excluded terminally differentiated effector memory CD45RA+ cells. Input material: naive CD8+ T cells sorted from blood. Receptors originate from a woman aged 30 to 39 in good health.

The V call is TRBV28, the J call TRBJ2-7; 11 bases match TRBD2. Germline V gives CDR1 MDHEN, CDR2 SYDVKM. CDR3 length: 15 amino acids. Losses at the gene ends were 5 bases for V and 4 bases for J; bases not matched to a gene: 7. The CDR3 protein is CASSDLAGGSYEQYF. The CDR3 nucleotides are TGTGCCAGCAGTGATCTAGCGGGAGGATCATACGAGCAGTACTTC.

About this clone itself: This specimen includes other DNA sequences encoding the same CDR3. The gene calls are TRBV5-6 and TRBJ1-5; D possibly corresponds to TRBD1 (6 bases). The CDR3 has 15 residues. Per the germline V gene, CDR1 is SGHDT and CDR2 is YYEEEE. The V gene lost 1 base and the J gene lost 1 base, with 9 bases spanning the gap. In DNA, the CDR3 is TGTGCCAGCAGCTTGTCGGGGGCGAGCAATCAGCCCCAGCATTTT. Translated: CASSLSGASNQPQHF.

The chain recombines TRBV4-1 with TRBJ2-7; 7 bases are a match to TRBD1. Germline CDR1 reads MGHRA; CDR2 reads YSYEKL. This CDR3 contains 15 residues. V gave up 1 base and J gave up 3 bases; unmatched junction bases: 6. The CDR3 loop reads CASSQGQGVVYEQYF. The DNA for the CDR3 is TGCGCCAGCAGCCAAGGACAGGGTGTGGTCTACGAGCAGTACTTC.

The chain carries TRBV28 and TRBJ2-5; D is perhaps TRBD1 (5 bases). This CDR3 has 14 residues. CDR1 and CDR2 from the germline V gene are MDHEN and SYDVKM. The germline V and J ends were trimmed by 6 bases and 4 bases, with 15 bases remaining between them. The CDR3 DNA reads TGTGCCAGCAGCATTCAGGGCCAGGCAGAGACCCAGTACTTC. Amino acids: CASSIQGQAETQYF.

The chain couples TRBV7-8 to TRBJ2-3; TRBD2 aligns across 10 bases. Germline lookup yields CDR1 SGHVS and CDR2 FQNEAQ. The J segment lost 2 bases and the V segment lost 5 bases, leaving 7 bases of the junction unmatched. CDR3 size: 16 residues. CDR3 sequence reads: CASSPKLAGITDTQYF. The CDR3 bases are TGTGCCAGCAGCCCAAAACTAGCGGGAATCACAGATACGCAGTATTTT.

This chain joins TRBV14 and TRBJ1-1; no clear D. Looked up from germline, CDR1 is SGHDN and CDR2 is FVKESK. This CDR3 is built from 15 residues. V lost 3 bases to trimming and J lost 0 bases, with 11 bases between them. The CDR3, as DNA: TGTGCCAGCAGCCACGTTAGAGAGCTGAACACTGAAGCTTTCTTT. This gives the protein CASSHVRELNTEAFF.

The CDR3 protein is CASLGASTGYGYTF. The CDR3 DNA follows: TGTGCCAGCCTAGGGGCATCAACCGGATATGGCTACACCTTC. The rearrangement joins TRBV2 to TRBJ1-2; possible D gene TRBD1, 5 bases. The V gene's germline CDR1 is SNHLY and CDR2 FYNNEI. This CDR3 region has 14 residues. V was clipped by 8 bases and J by 5 bases, with 18 bases between them. Using reference TRBV2 and TRBJ1-2 for the parts outside the CDR3, the full variable domain is EPEVTQTPSHQVTQMGQEVILRCVPISNHLYFYWYRQILGQKVEFLVSFYNNEISEKSEIFDDQFSVERPDGSNFTLKIRSTKLEDSAMYFCASLGASTGYGYTFGSGTRLTVV.

This chain connects TRBV19 to TRBJ2-6, with unresolved D. The CDR3 sequence is 15 residues long. Germline CDR1 LNHDA, CDR2 SQIVND (reference sequence). The ends were cut back, 3 bases at V and 0 bases at J, with 6 bases in the middle. The CDR3 coding sequence is TGTGCCAGTAGTATTCCAGACTCTGGGGCCAACGTCCTGACTTTC. Amino acids: CASSIPDSGANVLTF.

The chain uses TRBV4-1 and TRBJ2-3; no clear D. Trimming left V 5 bases short and J 4 bases short, with 10 bases between. CDR1 is MGHRA, CDR2 YSYEKL, per germline. This CDR3 has 13 amino acids. CDR3 DNA sequence: TGCGCCAGCAGCGGTGGCTACTCAGATACGCAGTATTTT. Its translation: CASSGGYSDTQYF.

Concerning this clone itself: The sample holds other DNA sequences that translate to the same CDR3. The chain carries TRBV9 and TRBJ1-1; D ambiguous. V dropped 0 bases and J dropped 2 bases, with 8 bases sitting between them. Germline V lookup: CDR1 SGDLS, CDR2 YYNGEE. The CDR3 sequence is 14 residues long. The CDR3 region is CASSVGGSNTEAFF. The CDR3 nucleotides are TGTGCCAGCAGCGTAGGAGGCAGCAACACTGAAGCTTTCTTT.

The chain links TRBV7-8 to TRBJ2-1; 7 bases align to TRBD2. The germline V gene has CDR1 SGHVS and CDR2 FQNEAQ. V lost 5 bases, J lost 4 bases, and 11 bases stayed unmatched. There are 16 residues in the CDR3. CDR3 coding DNA: TGTGCCAGCAGCCCTGCGGCGCTAGCGGCTTACAATGAGCAGTTCTTC. Amino acids: CASSPAALAAYNEQFF.

The DNA of the CDR3 is TGTGCCAGTAGTATAGATCAAGGGACGGAGAGGACCGGGGAGCTGTTTTTT. Amino acids: CASSIDQGTERTGELFF. The J gene is TRBJ2-2, the V gene TRBV19; D may be TRBD1 or TRBD2 (5 bases each). V lost 0 bases, J lost 5 bases, and 16 bases lay in between. CDR1 is LNHDA, CDR2 SQIVND, per germline (reference sequence). This CDR3 is built from 17 residues. The full variable domain, rest sourced from reference TRBV19 and TRBJ2-2, is DGGITQSPKYLFRKEGQNVTLSCEQNLNHDAMYWYRQDPGQGLRLIYYSQIVNDFQKGDIAEGYSVSREKKESFPLTVTSAQKNPTAFYLCASSIDQGTERTGELFFGEGSRLTVL.

The rearrangement links TRBV11-2 to TRBJ2-7, with 12 bases fitting TRBD2. Per germline, CDR1 SGHAT and CDR2 FQNNGV. Trimming removed 0 bases from V and 0 bases from J; junction bases left unmatched: 3. This CDR3 is built from 17 residues. The CDR3 reads CASSLELAGGLSYEQYF. DNA of the CDR3: TGTGCCAGCAGCTTAGAACTAGCGGGAGGACTCTCCTACGAGCAGTACTTC.

The chain employs TRBV12-5 and TRBJ1-2; a weak D match, TRBD1 (5 bases). The CDR3 runs to 18 residues. V lost 2 bases and J lost 8, with 27 bases in between. CDR1 and CDR2 (germline): LGHNT, FRNRAP. The CDR3 DNA reads as TGTGCTAGTGGTTTGCCCTACACCCCAGGGAAGGGCATATGCGGCTACACCTTC. Protein: CASGLPYTPGKGICGYTF.

V gene TRBV6-6 combines with J gene TRBJ2-1; a weak D match, TRBD2 (6 bases). The CDR3 has 15 residues. Germline V lookup: CDR1 MNHNY, CDR2 SVGAGI (reference sequence). V was pared by 2 bases and J by 0 bases, with 8 bases between. CDR3 nucleotide sequence: TGTGCCAGCAGTTACGGGGAGGTCTCCTACAATGAGCAGTTCTTC. It specifies CASSYGEVSYNEQFF.

The DNA for the CDR3 is TGCGCCAGCAGAGCCCCAAGGGGTTCCTACGAGCAGTACTTC. This codes for CASRAPRGSYEQYF. V gene TRBV5-1 combines with J gene TRBJ2-7; a weak D match, TRBD1 (5 bases). The CDR3 loop spans 14 amino acids. V lost 5 bases and J 1 base, leaving 13 bases between the germline ends. Germline V lookup: CDR1 SGHRS, CDR2 YFSETQ. The full variable domain, in which reference TRBV5-1 and TRBJ2-7 provide the parts outside the CDR3, is KAGVTQTPRYLIKTRGQQVTLSCSPISGHRSVSWYQQTPGQGLQFLFEYFSETQRNKGNFPGRFSGRQFSNSRSEMNVSTLELGDSALYLCASRAPRGSYEQYFGPGTRLTVT.

V gene TRBV6-1 combines with J gene TRBJ2-7; 8 nucleotides agree with TRBD2. V was clipped by 3 bases and J by 9 bases; unmatched bases: 7. Looked up from germline, CDR1 is MNHNS and CDR2 is SASEGT. The CDR3 extends over 13 amino acids. Written as DNA, the CDR3 is TGTGCCAGCAGTGACGGGGGGGCAGGTATGCAGTACTTC. Its protein is CASSDGGAGMQYF.

The rearrangement links TRBV4-1 to TRBJ2-1, with TRBD2 matching 9 bases. CDR1 MGHRA and CDR2 YSYEKL come from the germline V gene. The CDR3 has 17 residues. The junction had 14 bases not matched to a gene; V was cut back by 2 bases and J by 9 bases. The CDR3 region has the DNA TGCGCCAGCAGCCAACGGAATCGGGCGGGAGGGCCCTTTGAGCAGTTCTTC. The encoded protein is CASSQRNRAGGPFEQFF.

CDR3 sequence reads: CARARTVNTEAFF. For the CDR3, the DNA is TGTGCCAGAGCCAGGACGGTGAACACTGAAGCTTTCTTT. V is TRBV19 and J is TRBJ1-1; D is undetermined. Trimming left V 9 bases short and J 0 bases short, with 11 bases between. The CDR3 is 13 residues long. CDR1 LNHDA and CDR2 SQIVND come from the germline V gene (reference sequence).

The chain combines TRBV7-9 with TRBJ2-7, with TRBD2 matching over 7 bases. The CDR3 totals 14 residues. J was trimmed by 5 bases and V by 4 bases; bases with no gene match: 8. Germline values: CDR1 SEHNR, CDR2 FQNEAQ (reference sequence). The CDR3 region has the DNA TGTGCCAGCAGCTGGAAAGAGCGGGGTGACGAGCAGTACTTC. This translates into CASSWKERGDEQYF.

This clone was seen only once. V is TRBV10-3 and J is TRBJ2-5, with TRBD2 identical over 15 bases. Germline CDR1 and CDR2: ENHRY and SYGVKD. The CDR3 totals 16 residues. The V segment lost 10 bases and the J segment 3 bases; nucleotides outside the gene matches: 9. CDR3 residues: CATTPGLAGGKETQYF. The CDR3 DNA reads as TGTGCCACCACTCCGGGACTAGCGGGAGGTAAAGAGACCCAGTACTTC.

The chain is built from TRBV2 and TRBJ2-2, with 7 bases fitting TRBD1. Trimming removed 3 bases from V and 4 bases from J; junction bases left unmatched: 5. The CDR3 is 15 residues long. From germline, CDR1 is SNHLY and CDR2 FYNNEI. CDR3 loop: CASSDRGPGTGELFF. CDR3 nucleotide sequence: TGTGCCAGCAGTGATAGGGGGCCCGGCACCGGGGAGCTGTTTTTT. Full variable domain (remainder filled in from reference TRBV2 and TRBJ2-2): EPEVTQTPSHQVTQMGQEVILRCVPISNHLYFYWYRQILGQKVEFLVSFYNNEISEKSEIFDDQFSVERPDGSNFTLKIRSTKLEDSAMYFCASSDRGPGTGELFFGEGSRLTVL.

V is TRBV25-1 and J is TRBJ1-2; 7 bases are a match to TRBD1. Germline CDR1 reads MGHDK; CDR2 reads SYGVNS. The CDR3 is 14 amino acids. V lost 4 bases to trimming and J lost 5 bases; unmatched junction nucleotides: 7. Written as DNA, the CDR3 is TGTGCCAGCAGTGGGGGGACAGTGTGGTATGGCTACACCTTC. This encodes CASSGGTVWYGYTF.